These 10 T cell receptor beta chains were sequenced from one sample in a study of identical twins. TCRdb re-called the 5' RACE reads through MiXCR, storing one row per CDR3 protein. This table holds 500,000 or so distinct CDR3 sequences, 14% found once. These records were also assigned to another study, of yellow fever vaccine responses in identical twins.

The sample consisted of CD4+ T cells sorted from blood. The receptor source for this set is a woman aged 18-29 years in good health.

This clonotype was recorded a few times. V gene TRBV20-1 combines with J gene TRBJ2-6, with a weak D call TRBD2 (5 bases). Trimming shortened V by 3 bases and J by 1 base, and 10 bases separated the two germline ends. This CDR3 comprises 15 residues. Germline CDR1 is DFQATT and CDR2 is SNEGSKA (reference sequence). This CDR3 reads CSASRGTSGANVLTF. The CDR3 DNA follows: TGCAGTGCTAGTCGGGGTACTTCTGGGGCCAACGTCCTGACTTTC.

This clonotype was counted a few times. Here the CDR3 DNA reads TGTGCCAGCAGCCACCCAGTGTCGAAGGAGCTGTTTTTT. This codes for CASSHPVSKELFF. The chain has TRBV11-1 and TRBJ2-2, with D hard to call. V dropped 5 bases and J dropped 10 bases, with 14 bases sitting between them. The CDR3 runs 13 residues. CDR1 and CDR2 (germline): SGHAT, FQDESV (reference sequence).

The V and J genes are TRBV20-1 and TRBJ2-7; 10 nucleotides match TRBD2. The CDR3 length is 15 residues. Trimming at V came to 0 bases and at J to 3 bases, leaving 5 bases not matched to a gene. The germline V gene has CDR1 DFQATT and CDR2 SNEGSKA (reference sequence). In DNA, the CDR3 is TGCAGTGCTAGAGATGCTAGCGGGAGAGTCTACGAGCAGTACTTC. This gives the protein CSARDASGRVYEQYF.

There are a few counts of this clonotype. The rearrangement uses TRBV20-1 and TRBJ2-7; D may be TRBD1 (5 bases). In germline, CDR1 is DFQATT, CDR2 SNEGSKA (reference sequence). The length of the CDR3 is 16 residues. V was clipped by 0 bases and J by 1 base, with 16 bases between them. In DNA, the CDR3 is TGCAGTGCTAGAGATAGTAGGGCGGCAGGGTCCTACGAGCAGTACTTC. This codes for CSARDSRAAGSYEQYF.

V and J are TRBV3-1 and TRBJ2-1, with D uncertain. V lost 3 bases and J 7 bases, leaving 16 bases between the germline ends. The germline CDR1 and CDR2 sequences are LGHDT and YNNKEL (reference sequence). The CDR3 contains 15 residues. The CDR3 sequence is CASSQGVTPINEQFF. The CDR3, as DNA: TGTGCCAGCAGCCAGGGCGTGACTCCTATTAATGAGCAGTTCTTC.

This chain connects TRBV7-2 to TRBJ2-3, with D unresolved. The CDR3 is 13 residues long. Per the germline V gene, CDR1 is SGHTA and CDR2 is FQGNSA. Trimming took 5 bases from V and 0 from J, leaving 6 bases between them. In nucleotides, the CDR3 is TGTGCCAGCAGCCACGCTAGCACAGATACGCAGTATTTT. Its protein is CASSHASTDTQYF.

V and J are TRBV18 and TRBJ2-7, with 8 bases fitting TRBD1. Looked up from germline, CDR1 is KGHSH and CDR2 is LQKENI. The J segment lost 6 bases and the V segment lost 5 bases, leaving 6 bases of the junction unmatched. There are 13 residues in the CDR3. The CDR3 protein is CASSLTGAIEQYF. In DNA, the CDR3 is TGTGCCAGCTCATTGACAGGGGCCATCGAGCAGTACTTC. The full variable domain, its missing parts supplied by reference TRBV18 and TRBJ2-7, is NAGVMQNPRHLVRRRGQEARLRCSPMKGHSHVYWYRQLPEEGLKFMVYLQKENIIDESGMPKERFSAEFPKEGPSILRIQQVVRGDSAAYFCASSLTGAIEQYFGPGTRLTVT.

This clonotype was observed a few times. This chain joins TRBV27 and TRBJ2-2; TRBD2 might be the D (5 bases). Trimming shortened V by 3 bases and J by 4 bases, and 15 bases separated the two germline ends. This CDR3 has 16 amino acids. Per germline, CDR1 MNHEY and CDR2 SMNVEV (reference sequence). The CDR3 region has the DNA TGTGCCAGCAGTTTTGAATCGGGGTTCGGCACCGGGGAGCTGTTTTTT. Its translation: CASSFESGFGTGELFF.

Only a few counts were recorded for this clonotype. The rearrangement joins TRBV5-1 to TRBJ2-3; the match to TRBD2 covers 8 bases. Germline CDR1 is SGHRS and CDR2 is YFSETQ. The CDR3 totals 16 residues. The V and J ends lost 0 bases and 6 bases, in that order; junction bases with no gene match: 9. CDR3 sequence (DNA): TGCGCCAGCAGCTTGGAATTGTCTAGCGGGCTTGATACGCAGTATTTT. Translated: CASSLELSSGLDTQYF.

CDR3 DNA sequence: TGTGCCAGCAGCTACCCCGGGACAGGGGTCAATGAGCAGTTCTTC. Translation gives CASSYPGTGVNEQFF. J is TRBJ2-1 and V is TRBV7-2, with 10 bases matching TRBD1. The CDR3 contains 15 residues. J lost 6 bases, V lost 4 bases, and 6 bases had no gene match. Germline CDR1 reads SGHTA; CDR2 reads FQGNSA.